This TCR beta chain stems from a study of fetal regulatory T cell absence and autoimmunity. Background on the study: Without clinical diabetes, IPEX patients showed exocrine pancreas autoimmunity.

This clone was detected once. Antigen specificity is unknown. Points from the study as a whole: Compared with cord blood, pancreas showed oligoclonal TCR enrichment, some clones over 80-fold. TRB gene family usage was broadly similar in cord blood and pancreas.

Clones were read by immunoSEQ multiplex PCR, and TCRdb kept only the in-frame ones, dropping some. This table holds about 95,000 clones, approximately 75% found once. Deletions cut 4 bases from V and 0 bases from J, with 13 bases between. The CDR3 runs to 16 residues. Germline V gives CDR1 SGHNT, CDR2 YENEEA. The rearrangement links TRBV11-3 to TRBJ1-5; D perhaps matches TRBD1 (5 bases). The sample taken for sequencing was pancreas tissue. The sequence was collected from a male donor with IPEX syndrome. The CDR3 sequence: CASSSLLGDSNQPQHF. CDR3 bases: TGTGCCAGCAGCTCCCTTTTGGGGGATAGCAATCAGCCCCAGCATTTT.